The 30 T cell receptor beta chains reported below all come from one sample, sequenced in a study of tumour-infiltrating T cells in Burkitt lymphoma. Clones were read by immunoSEQ multiplex PCR, and TCRdb kept only the in-frame ones, dropping some. The table records 2,000 to 3,000 clones, over 70% of them present only once. Sequenced: tumor tissue. These receptors were taken from a human donor with diffuse large B-cell lymphoma.

The chain links TRBV30 to TRBJ2-1; D is perhaps TRBD1 (5 bases). This CDR3 spans 16 amino acids. V lost 0 bases, J lost 4 bases, and 16 bases lay in between. Germline V CDR1 and CDR2: GTSNPN, SVGIG (reference sequence). The CDR3 loop is CAWSVMGTGDYNEQFF. CDR3 DNA sequence: TGTGCCTGGAGTGTAATGGGAACAGGAGATTACAATGAGCAGTTCTTC.

The J gene is TRBJ1-2, the V gene TRBV11-2; D is uncertain. Germline CDR1 is SGHAT and CDR2 is FQNNGV. Trimming removed 1 base from V and 6 bases from J, with 18 bases in between. The CDR3 sequence is 16 residues long. The CDR3 DNA sequence: TGTGCCAGCAGCTTAGTACGGGCGCTTGGCAGGAATGGCTACACCTTC. Its protein product is CASSLVRALGRNGYTF.

V usage is TRBV19 and J usage is TRBJ1-1; D remains unclear. This CDR3 is built from 15 residues. V was cut by 5 bases and J by 0 bases, with 13 bases left in between. Looked up from germline, CDR1 is LNHDA and CDR2 is SQIVND (reference sequence). The CDR3 protein is CASSSRTGMNTEAFF. CDR3 bases: TGTGCCAGTAGTTCCCGGACGGGGATGAACACTGAAGCTTTCTTT.

V and J are TRBV6-5 and TRBJ2-1; 10 nucleotides match TRBD2. The CDR3 consists of 15 residues. Germline-derived CDR1 and CDR2 are MNHEY and SVGAGI. Unmatched junction bases numbered 12, after V lost 5 bases and J lost 11 bases. CDR3 residues: CASSAYSGGSVQQFF. DNA for the CDR3: TGTGCCAGCAGTGCCTATAGCGGGGGGTCGGTTCAGCAGTTCTTC.

This sequence joins TRBV2 and TRBJ2-7; D remains ambiguous. The CDR3 is 11 residues long. CDR1 is SNHLY and CDR2 is FYNNEI in the germline V gene. V lost 3 bases and J 5 bases, leaving 5 bases between the germline ends. The CDR3 protein is CASSERDEQYF. The CDR3 DNA sequence: TGTGCCAGCAGTGAGAGAGACGAGCAGTACTTC.

In DNA, the CDR3 is TGTGCCACCAGCAGAGAGATAGGCGGTGGCTACACCTTC. Its translation: CATSREIGGGYTF. This chain joins TRBV15 and TRBJ1-2; no clear D gene. Germline-derived CDR1 and CDR2 are LNHNV and YYDKDF (reference sequence). The V end was cut by 0 bases, the J end by 7 bases, with 9 bases between. The CDR3 sequence is 13 residues long. Full variable domain (remainder filled in from reference TRBV15 and TRBJ1-2): DAMVIQNPRYQVTQFGKPVTLSCSQTLNHNVMYWYQQKSSQAPKLLFHYYDKDFNNEADTPDNFQSRRPNTSFCFLDIRSPGLGDTAMYLCATSREIGGGYTFGSGTRLTVV.

The chain has TRBV7-2 and TRBJ1-2, with no clear D. CDR1 and CDR2 (germline): SGHTA, FQGNSA. The ends were cut back, 4 bases at V and 4 bases at J, with 13 bases in the middle. CDR3 length: 14 amino acids. DNA for the CDR3: TGTGCCAGCAGCTCCCCGGACCATCGCTATGGCTACACCTTC. Translating it yields CASSSPDHRYGYTF.

The chain recombines TRBV5-1 with TRBJ2-1; 8 positions match TRBD2. Looked up from germline, CDR1 is SGHRS and CDR2 is YFSETQ. With 0 bases clipped from V and 0 bases from J, the junction kept 5 bases outside the gene matches. The length of the CDR3 is 17 residues. The CDR3 DNA reads as TGCGCCAGCAGCTTGGTGAGCGGGGGCCACTCCTACAATGAGCAGTTCTTC. Translated, it gives CASSLVSGGHSYNEQFF. Combining the CDR3 with reference TRBV5-1 and TRBJ2-1 gives the whole variable domain KAGVTQTPRYLIKTRGQQVTLSCSPISGHRSVSWYQQTPGQGLQFLFEYFSETQRNKGNFPGRFSGRQFSNSRSEMNVSTLELGDSALYLCASSLVSGGHSYNEQFFGPGTRLTVL.

This clone occurred once. The genes are TRBV5-1 and TRBJ2-3, with TRBD2 matching over 8 bases. The V gene's germline CDR1 is SGHRS and CDR2 YFSETQ. With 5 bases clipped from V and 2 bases from J, the junction kept 4 bases outside the gene matches. The CDR3 contains 14 residues. Written as DNA, the CDR3 is TGCGCCAGCAGTGAAGCGGGGGTCACAGATACGCAGTATTTT. This gives the protein CASSEAGVTDTQYF.

The chain has TRBV7-9 and TRBJ1-1; 8 bases map to TRBD1. J was trimmed by 2 bases and V by 2 bases; bases with no gene match: 1. From germline, CDR1 is SEHNR and CDR2 FQNEAQ (reference sequence). CDR3 length: 14 amino acids. DNA of the CDR3: TGTGCCAGCAGCTTACAGGGGGCCAACACTGAAGCTTTCTTT. Its protein product is CASSLQGANTEAFF.

The chain has TRBV5-5 and TRBJ2-2, with a weak D call TRBD1 (5 bases). Germline CDR1 and CDR2: SGHKS and YYEKEE (reference sequence). Trimming stripped 6 bases from V and 4 bases from J, with 13 bases between. The CDR3 runs to 14 residues. The DNA for the CDR3 is TGTGCCAGCATCACTGACAGTCGCACCGGGGAGCTGTTTTTT. Translating it yields CASITDSRTGELFF.

V is TRBV5-6 and J is TRBJ2-1, with D possibly matching TRBD1 (6 bases). CDR1 and CDR2 (germline): SGHDT, YYEEEE. CDR3 length equals 13 residues. The V end lost 5 bases, the J end lost 4 bases, and 10 bases lay between the germline ends. CDR3 sequence reads: CASSTTGYNEQFF. The CDR3 region has the DNA TGTGCCAGCAGTACGACAGGTTACAATGAGCAGTTCTTC. Full variable domain (remainder filled in from reference TRBV5-6 and TRBJ2-1): DAGVTQSPTHLIKTRGQQVTLRCSPKSGHDTVSWYQQALGQGPQFIFQYYEEEERQRGNFPDRFSGHQFPNYSSELNVNALLLGDSALYLCASSTTGYNEQFFGPGTRLTVL.

The chain combines TRBV6-5 with TRBJ1-3, with a weak D call TRBD1 (6 bases). V shed 3 bases and J shed 0 bases, with 12 bases lying between them. The CDR3 is 16 residues long. CDR1 MNHEY and CDR2 SVGAGI come from the germline V gene. CDR3 bases: TGTGCCAGCAGTTATTCAGGGGCCTCCTCTGGAAACACCATATATTTT. Its translation is CASSYSGASSGNTIYF.

The V call is TRBV9, the J call TRBJ2-1; TRBD1 or TRBD2 may be the D gene (5 bases each). Germline V gene data show CDR1 as SGDLS and CDR2 as YYNGEE. CDR3 length: 14 amino acids. Trimming removed 2 bases from V and 8 bases from J, with 14 bases in between. This CDR3 reads CASSVRGVVDEQFF. CDR3 coding DNA: TGTGCCAGCAGCGTGAGGGGCGTCGTCGATGAGCAGTTCTTC.

By share of the sample, this clone is large. The chain employs TRBV28 and TRBJ1-1; possible D gene TRBD1, 6 bases. The CDR3 length is 15 residues. V was trimmed by 5 bases and J by 7 bases, leaving 20 bases between them. Per germline, CDR1 MDHEN and CDR2 SYDVKM. CDR3 sequence (DNA): TGTGCCAGCAGTAAGACCACCCTGGGGGACATTGAAGCTTTCTTT. It encodes CASSKTTLGDIEAFF.

The chain employs TRBV19 and TRBJ1-5, with D perhaps matching TRBD1 (6 bases). The V gene lost 5 bases and the J gene lost 5 bases, with 13 bases spanning the gap. The CDR3 contains 14 residues. Germline-derived CDR1 and CDR2 are LNHDA and SQIVND (reference sequence). Written as DNA, the CDR3 is TGTGCCAGTAGTTCCAGGGGAGAGGATCAGCCCCAGCATTTT. It translates to CASSSRGEDQPQHF.

The chain employs TRBV9 and TRBJ2-7; either TRBD1 or TRBD2 may fit D (5 bases each). The CDR3 has 15 residues. Trimming left V 0 bases short and J 3 bases short, with 13 bases between. Per germline, CDR1 SGDLS and CDR2 YYNGEE. The chain's CDR3 is CASSVAQGVGYEQYF. The CDR3 bases are TGTGCCAGCAGCGTAGCCCAGGGAGTAGGCTACGAGCAGTACTTC.

This chain uses TRBV9 with TRBJ1-4; 8 bases agree with TRBD1. Per the germline V gene, CDR1 is SGDLS and CDR2 is YYNGEE. This CDR3 is built from 14 residues. With V trimmed by 3 bases and J by 8 bases, 6 bases remained unmatched. The CDR3 protein is CASSEGQDREKLFF. CDR3 nucleotide sequence: TGTGCCAGCAGCGAGGGACAGGATCGGGAAAAACTGTTTTTT.

J is TRBJ2-6 and V is TRBV2; 7 nucleotides align to TRBD1. The length of the CDR3 is 13 residues. Germline CDR1 and CDR2: SNHLY and FYNNEI. The V and J ends lost 11 bases and 2 bases, in that order; junction bases with no gene match: 3. CDR3 coding DNA: TGTGCCCGACAGGGAACTGGGGCCAACGTCCTGACTTTC. This gives the protein CARQGTGANVLTF.

V usage is TRBV11-2 and J usage is TRBJ2-1; 10 bases line up with TRBD2. This CDR3 spans 15 amino acids. The V and J ends lost 4 bases and 8 bases, in that order; junction bases with no gene match: 8. CDR1 is SGHAT and CDR2 is FQNNGV in the germline V gene. The CDR3 DNA reads as TGTGCCAGCAGCTCGAATAGCGGGGGGTTAGATGAGCAGTTCTTC. Translation: CASSSNSGGLDEQFF.

The J gene is TRBJ2-3, the V gene TRBV18, with 15 bases matching TRBD2. Losses at the gene ends were 6 bases for V and 1 base for J; bases not matched to a gene: 8. This CDR3 region has 18 residues. In germline, CDR1 is KGHSH, CDR2 LQKENI. The CDR3 DNA reads as TGTGCCAGCTCGCGGACTAGCGGGGGGGCTTTTGGCACAGATACGCAGTATTTT. The encoded protein is CASSRTSGGAFGTDTQYF.

The V gene is TRBV14, the J gene TRBJ2-3, with unresolved D. The CDR3 has 13 residues. In germline, CDR1 is SGHDN, CDR2 FVKESK. V was pared by 0 bases and J by 5 bases, with 6 bases between. DNA of the CDR3: TGTGCCAGCAGCCAAGATTGGGGAGATACGCAGTATTTT. Its protein is CASSQDWGDTQYF.

The V call is TRBV6-5, the J call TRBJ2-1; 9 bases are shared with TRBD1. CDR3 length: 15 amino acids. Germline CDR1 is MNHEY and CDR2 is SVGAGI. Trimming cost V 6 bases and J 2 bases; bases outside gene matches: 5. CDR3 DNA: TGTGCCAGCAGGGCACGGACAGGGGCCTACAATGAGCAGTTCTTC. Translation: CASRARTGAYNEQFF.

The chain joins TRBV11-2 to TRBJ1-6; 8 bases are shared with TRBD1. Trimming removed 1 base from V and 7 bases from J; junction bases left unmatched: 0. Germline values: CDR1 SGHAT, CDR2 FQNNGV. CDR3 length: 14 amino acids. CDR3 in amino acids: CASSLGDRNSPLHF. In DNA form, the CDR3 reads TGTGCCAGCAGCTTAGGGGACAGGAATTCACCCCTCCACTTT.

The chain combines TRBV5-1 with TRBJ2-2; either TRBD1 or TRBD2 may fit D (5 bases each). CDR3 size: 13 residues. Between the trimmed V and J ends, which lost 4 bases and 10 bases, there was a span of 14 bases. Germline CDR1 and CDR2: SGHRS and YFSETQ. CDR3 protein: CASSGPRDEELFF. In DNA form, the CDR3 reads TGCGCCAGCAGCGGGCCCCGGGACGAGGAGCTGTTTTTT.

The sample holds one count of this clone. The J gene is TRBJ2-1, the V gene TRBV5-1; 11 bases align to TRBD1. CDR3 length: 14 residues. The J segment lost 9 bases and the V segment lost 3 bases, leaving 5 bases of the junction unmatched. The germline gives CDR1 SGHRS, CDR2 YFSETQ. The CDR3 coding sequence is TGCGCCAGCAGCTCGGACAGGGGGCAAACTGAGCAGTTCTTC. It encodes CASSSDRGQTEQFF.

The chain joins TRBV9 to TRBJ2-1, with D maybe TRBD2 (5 bases). Germline V gives CDR1 SGDLS, CDR2 YYNGEE. Trimming took 0 bases from V and 1 from J, leaving 8 bases between them. This CDR3 comprises 15 residues. The CDR3 reads CASSVAGLSYNEQFF. CDR3 nucleotide sequence: TGTGCCAGCAGCGTAGCGGGGTTGTCCTACAATGAGCAGTTCTTC.

This clone was detected only once. The CDR3 DNA reads TGTGCCAGCAATCTAGCGATTGTCGGCCACGAGCAGTACTTC. Its protein is CASNLAIVGHEQYF. The chain combines TRBV7-2 with TRBJ2-7; weak D call: TRBD2 (6 bases). V lost 7 bases, J lost 5 bases, and 18 bases lay in between. The germline V gene encodes CDR1 SGHTA and CDR2 FQGNSA. This CDR3 has 14 amino acids.

The V and J genes are TRBV4-3 and TRBJ2-2, with D perhaps given as TRBD1 or TRBD2 (6 bases each). The germline V gene encodes CDR1 LGHNA and CDR2 YSLEER. The CDR3 loop spans 18 amino acids. V gave up 1 base and J gave up 4 bases, with 19 bases separating them. The CDR3 DNA is TGCGCCAGCAGCCAAGCGGTGGGGGGCGGAGGGAGCACCGGGGAGCTGTTTTTT. Translation: CASSQAVGGGGSTGELFF.

This chain links TRBV5-1 with TRBJ2-5; perhaps D is TRBD1 or TRBD2 (6 bases each). In germline, CDR1 is SGHRS, CDR2 YFSETQ. Trimming cost V 2 bases and J 4 bases, with 15 bases left between them. The CDR3 extends over 15 amino acids. In DNA, the CDR3 is TGCGCCAGCAGCTTACACAGGGAGGTTTCAGAGACCCAGTACTTC. Amino acids: CASSLHREVSETQYF.